This T cell receptor (beta chain) was recovered during a study of blood T cells in healthy people across ages. A J-beta primer mix and a sample-barcoded 5' primer were used in a second PCR of about 7 to 12 cycles. TCRdb called the 5' RACE reads again in MiXCR, with one record for every CDR3 protein. Here the sample spans about 730,000 distinct CDR3 sequences, about 40% being singletons. Findings and limits, study-wide: Estimated diversity that came from one million T cells was considered an underestimate. Because sorting was not performed, PBMCs prevented conclusive naive versus antigen-experienced comparison.

As regards this clonotype: Its antigen is undetermined.

Between the trimmed V and J ends, which lost 6 bases and 10 bases, there was a span of 12 bases. Germline loops: CDR1 DFQATT, CDR2 SNEGSKA (reference sequence). The CDR3 is 11 amino acids. The donors, healthy Caucasians from Russia, were aged 6 to 90. Each sample gave at least 6.5 million isolated PBMCs. The sequenced material came from blood. This receptor was identified in a woman aged 55 to 70 in good health. The chain uses TRBV20-1 and TRBJ1-4, with D unclear. CDR3: CSAYDKGKLFF. The CDR3 region has the DNA TGCAGTGCCTATGACAAAGGAAAACTGTTTTTT.